The 17 T cell receptor beta chains given below trace back to one sample, sequenced in a study of regulatory and conventional T cells in RAG deficiency. Blood CD4+ CD25-high CD127-low regulatory T cells supplied the genomic DNA template. The repertoire was sequenced with immunoSEQ multiplex PCR; TCRdb's copy has only in-frame clones and lacks some. The table has about 9,500 clones, 89% seen once. Separately, the same data were catalogued under a study of regulatory T cells. That work states: Primers: 52 TRBV forward and 13 TRBJ reverse.

Sequenced input: Tregs sorted from blood. The receptors were gathered from a human donor in good health.

V gene TRBV4-2 combines with J gene TRBJ1-3; the D gene is possibly TRBD1 (5 bases). Germline-derived CDR1 and CDR2 are LGHNA and YNFKEQ. Trimming shortened V by 5 bases and J by 2 bases, and 13 bases separated the two germline ends. The CDR3 contains 15 residues. The CDR3 here is CASSTGTAPGNTIYF. CDR3 coding DNA: TGTGCCAGCAGCACCGGGACGGCCCCTGGAAACACCATATATTTT.

The V gene is TRBV20-1, the J gene TRBJ1-2; D unclear. The CDR3 runs 11 residues. The germline gives CDR1 DFQATT, CDR2 SNEGSKA (reference sequence). V lost 4 bases, J lost 4 bases, and 7 bases lay in between. CDR3 loop: CSATGAYGYTF. For the CDR3, the DNA is TGCAGTGCTACAGGCGCCTATGGCTACACCTTC.

The chain combines TRBV19 with TRBJ2-6, with 8 bases matching TRBD1. The germline V gene has CDR1 LNHDA and CDR2 SQIVND (reference sequence). This CDR3 spans 17 amino acids. V trimming: 4 bases; J trimming: 3 bases; junction bases outside the gene matches: 8. CDR3 in DNA: TGTGCCAGTAGTACGACAGGGGTGGCCGTTGGGGCCAACGTCCTGACTTTC. Protein product: CASSTTGVAVGANVLTF.

V usage is TRBV6-1 and J usage is TRBJ2-5, with no clear D. Gene TRBJ2-7 matches the end of the DNA better, so the J call may be wrong. CDR3 length: 15 amino acids. Germline V CDR1 and CDR2: MNHNS, SASEGT. The CDR3 DNA is TGTGCCAGCAGTGAATTAGGCGGCCCTAGTTACGAGCAGTACTTC. The encoded protein is CASSELGGPSYEQYF.

The CDR3 DNA follows: TGTGCCAGCAGCGCGGACAGGAACTATGGCTACACCTTC. Residues: CASSADRNYGYTF. This chain connects TRBV2 to TRBJ1-2, with 7 nucleotides matching TRBD1. CDR1 and CDR2 (germline): SNHLY, FYNNEI. The length of the CDR3 is 13 residues. With 6 bases clipped from V and 2 bases from J, the junction kept 3 bases outside the gene matches.

This clone showed up just once. The genes are TRBV18 and TRBJ1-3; D gene unclear. Germline CDR1 KGHSH, CDR2 LQKENI. CDR3 length equals 16 residues. The V and J ends lost 4 bases and 2 bases respectively, with 15 bases between them. CDR3 loop: CASSLRRADPGNTIYF. DNA of the CDR3: TGTGCCAGCTCACTGCGGAGGGCCGATCCTGGAAACACCATATATTTT.

This chain connects TRBV7-3 to TRBJ1-2, with D possibly being TRBD1 (5 bases). CDR3 length equals 17 residues. With 4 bases removed from V and 7 bases from J, the gap between germline ends came to 25 bases. Germline assignment: CDR1 SGHTA and CDR2 FQGTGA. The CDR3 is CASSSTERGRVASGYTF. DNA of the CDR3: TGTGCCAGCAGCTCCACCGAGCGTGGCAGGGTAGCGAGTGGCTACACCTTC.

The chain joins TRBV4-2 to TRBJ1-3; D is undetermined. This CDR3 contains 16 residues. Trimming shortened V by 0 bases and J by 4 bases, and 13 bases separated the two germline ends. Per germline, CDR1 LGHNA and CDR2 YNFKEQ. CDR3 region: CASSQDLERGGNTIYF. The CDR3 region has the DNA TGTGCCAGCAGCCAAGATCTGGAACGGGGAGGAAACACCATATATTTT.

The chain carries TRBV2 and TRBJ1-1; D might be TRBD1 (6 bases). The CDR3 length is 14 residues. Germline CDR1 SNHLY, CDR2 FYNNEI. V was clipped by 6 bases and J by 0 bases, with 11 bases between them. In nucleotides, the CDR3 is TGTGCCAGCAGAGAACAGGGATTGAACACTGAAGCTTTCTTT. It yields the protein CASREQGLNTEAFF. Drawing the rest from reference TRBV2 and TRBJ1-1, the complete variable domain is EPEVTQTPSHQVTQMGQEVILRCVPISNHLYFYWYRQILGQKVEFLVSFYNNEISEKSEIFDDQFSVERPDGSNFTLKIRSTKLEDSAMYFCASREQGLNTEAFFGQGTRLTVV.

The CDR3 here is CASSRREGDGYTF. The CDR3 nucleotides are TGTGCCAGCAGTCGCCGGGAGGGCGATGGCTACACCTTC. The chain combines TRBV6-5 with TRBJ1-2, with D unclear. Germline CDR1 reads MNHEY; CDR2 reads SVGAGI. The CDR3 contains 13 residues. V shed 5 bases and J shed 6 bases, with 13 bases lying between them.

CDR3 amino acids: CAWGNTEAFF. The DNA for the CDR3 is TGTGCCTGGGGGAACACTGAAGCTTTCTTT. The chain combines TRBV30 with TRBJ1-1; D ambiguous. The CDR3 runs 10 residues. The germline V and J ends were trimmed by 5 bases and 1 base, with 2 bases remaining between them. CDR1 and CDR2 from the germline V gene are GTSNPN and SVGIG (reference sequence).

The CDR3 DNA reads TGTGCCATCCTGACTGCGAACACTGAAGCTTTCTTT. Amino acid sequence: CAILTANTEAFF. The rearrangement links TRBV28 to TRBJ1-1; no firm D call. The germline V gene encodes CDR1 MDHEN and CDR2 SYDVKM. Trimming pared 10 bases from V and 1 base from J, leaving 10 bases between. The CDR3 covers 12 residues.

The chain carries TRBV6-1 and TRBJ2-1, with 10 bases that match TRBD1. Trimming cost V 4 bases and J 6 bases; bases outside gene matches: 6. Per the germline V gene, CDR1 is MNHNS and CDR2 is SASEGT. The CDR3 sequence is 15 residues long. The DNA of the CDR3 is TGTGCCAGCAGTGCGGGGACAGGGGTGGGCAATGAGCAGTTCTTC. It encodes CASSAGTGVGNEQFF.

This chain joins TRBV6-1 and TRBJ2-7; 9 nucleotides line up with TRBD2. CDR1 and CDR2 (germline): MNHNS, SASEGT. The length of the CDR3 is 14 residues. V dropped 5 bases and J dropped 5; count of bases not matched to a gene: 7. CDR3 region: CASSPGTSWDEQYF. In nucleotides, the CDR3 is TGTGCCAGCAGTCCCGGGACTAGCTGGGACGAGCAGTACTTC.

The chain carries TRBV5-8 and TRBJ1-4; D gene ambiguous. The CDR3 extends over 14 amino acids. Trimming took off 5 bases at V and 0 bases at J, with 8 bases between the two ends. Germline V gene lookup returns CDR1 SGHTS and CDR2 YDEGEE. This CDR3 is CASRKTSTNEKLFF. The CDR3 DNA reads TGTGCCAGCAGAAAGACCTCAACTAATGAAAAACTGTTTTTT.

This clone was seen a handful of times. The chain couples TRBV18 to TRBJ1-4; D is unclear. Trimming pared 3 bases from V and 12 bases from J, leaving 11 bases between. CDR1 and CDR2 (germline): KGHSH, LQKENI. The CDR3 extends over 12 amino acids. The CDR3 spells CASSPKDAELFF. The CDR3 coding sequence is TGTGCCAGCTCACCTAAGGACGCTGAACTGTTTTTT.

The CDR3 DNA reads as TGTGCCAGCAGCTTACTTCGCACGGGGGGCGCAAAGTACACTGAAGCTTTCTTT. As protein: CASSLLRTGGAKYTEAFF. The V call is TRBV11-2, the J call TRBJ1-1; a possible D gene is TRBD1 (6 bases). Trimming cost V 2 bases and J 3 bases, with 22 bases left between them. This CDR3 spans 18 amino acids. CDR1 is SGHAT and CDR2 is FQNNGV in the germline V gene.